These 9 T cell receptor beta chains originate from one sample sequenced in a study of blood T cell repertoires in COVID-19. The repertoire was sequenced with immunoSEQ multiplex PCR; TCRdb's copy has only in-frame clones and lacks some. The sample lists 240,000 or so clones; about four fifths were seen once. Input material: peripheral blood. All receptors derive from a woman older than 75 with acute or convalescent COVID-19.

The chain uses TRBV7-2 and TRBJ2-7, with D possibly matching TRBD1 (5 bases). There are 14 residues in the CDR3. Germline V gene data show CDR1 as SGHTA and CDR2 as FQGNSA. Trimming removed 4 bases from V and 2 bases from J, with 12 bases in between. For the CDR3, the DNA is TGTGCCAGCAGCTCTCAGGGTGGACCCTACGAGCAGTACTTC. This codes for CASSSQGGPYEQYF.

CDR3 in DNA: TGTGCCAGCAGTTCCTCAGGGATAAATCAGCCCCAGCATTTT. Translated, it gives CASSSSGINQPQHF. The V call is TRBV28, the J call TRBJ1-5; a weak D match, TRBD1 (5 bases). The ends were cut back, 4 bases at V and 4 bases at J, with 11 bases in the middle. Germline V CDR1 and CDR2: MDHEN, SYDVKM. The CDR3 has 14 amino acids.

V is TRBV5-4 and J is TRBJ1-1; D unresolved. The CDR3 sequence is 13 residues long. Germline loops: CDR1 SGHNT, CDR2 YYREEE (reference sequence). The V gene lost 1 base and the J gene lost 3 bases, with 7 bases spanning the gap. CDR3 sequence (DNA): TGTGCCAGCAGCTTGCGGGTTGACACTGAAGCTTTCTTT. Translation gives CASSLRVDTEAFF.

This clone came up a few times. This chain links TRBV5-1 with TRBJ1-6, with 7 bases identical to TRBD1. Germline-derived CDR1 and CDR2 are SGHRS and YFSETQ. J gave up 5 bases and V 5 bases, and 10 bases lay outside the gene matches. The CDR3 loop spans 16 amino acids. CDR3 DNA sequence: TGCGCCAGCAGACGGTCACAGGGGACGAATAATTCACCCCTCCACTTT. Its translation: CASRRSQGTNNSPLHF.

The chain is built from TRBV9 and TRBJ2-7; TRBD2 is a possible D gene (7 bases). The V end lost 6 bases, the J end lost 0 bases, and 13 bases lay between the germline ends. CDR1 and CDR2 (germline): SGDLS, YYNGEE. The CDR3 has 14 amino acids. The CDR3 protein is CASTKGGNSYEQYF. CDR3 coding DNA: TGTGCCAGCACTAAGGGGGGGAACTCCTACGAGCAGTACTTC. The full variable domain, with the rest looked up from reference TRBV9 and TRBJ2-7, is DSGVTQTPKHLITATGQRVTLRCSPRSGDLSVYWYQQSLDQGLQFLIQYYNGEERAKGNILERFSAQQFPDLHSELNLSSLELGDSALYFCASTKGGNSYEQYFGPGTRLTVT.

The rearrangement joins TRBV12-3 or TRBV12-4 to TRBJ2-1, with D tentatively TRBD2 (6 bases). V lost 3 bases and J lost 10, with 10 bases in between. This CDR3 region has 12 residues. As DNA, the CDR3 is TGTGCCAGCAGTTTCCCCCGGGGGGAGCAGTTCTTC. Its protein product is CASSFPRGEQFF.

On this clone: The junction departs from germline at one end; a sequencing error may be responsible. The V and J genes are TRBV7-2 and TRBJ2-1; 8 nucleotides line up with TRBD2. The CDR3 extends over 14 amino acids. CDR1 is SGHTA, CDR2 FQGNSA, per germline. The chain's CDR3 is CASTLAGLYNEQFF. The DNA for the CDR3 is TGTGCCAGCACCTTAGCGGGACTCTACAATGAGCAGTTCTTC.

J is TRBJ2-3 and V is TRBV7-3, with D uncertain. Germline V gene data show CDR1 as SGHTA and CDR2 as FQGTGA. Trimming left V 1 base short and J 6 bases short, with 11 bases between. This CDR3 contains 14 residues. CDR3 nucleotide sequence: TGTGCCAGCAGCTTAATTCCCCCTCCGGATACGCAGTATTTT. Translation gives CASSLIPPPDTQYF.

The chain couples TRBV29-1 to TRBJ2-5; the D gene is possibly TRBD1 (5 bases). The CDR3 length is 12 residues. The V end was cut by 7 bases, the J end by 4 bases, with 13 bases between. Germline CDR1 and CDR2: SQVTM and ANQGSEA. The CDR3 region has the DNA TGCAGCGCCGTTAGGGGTCGAGAGACCCAGTACTTC. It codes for CSAVRGRETQYF.